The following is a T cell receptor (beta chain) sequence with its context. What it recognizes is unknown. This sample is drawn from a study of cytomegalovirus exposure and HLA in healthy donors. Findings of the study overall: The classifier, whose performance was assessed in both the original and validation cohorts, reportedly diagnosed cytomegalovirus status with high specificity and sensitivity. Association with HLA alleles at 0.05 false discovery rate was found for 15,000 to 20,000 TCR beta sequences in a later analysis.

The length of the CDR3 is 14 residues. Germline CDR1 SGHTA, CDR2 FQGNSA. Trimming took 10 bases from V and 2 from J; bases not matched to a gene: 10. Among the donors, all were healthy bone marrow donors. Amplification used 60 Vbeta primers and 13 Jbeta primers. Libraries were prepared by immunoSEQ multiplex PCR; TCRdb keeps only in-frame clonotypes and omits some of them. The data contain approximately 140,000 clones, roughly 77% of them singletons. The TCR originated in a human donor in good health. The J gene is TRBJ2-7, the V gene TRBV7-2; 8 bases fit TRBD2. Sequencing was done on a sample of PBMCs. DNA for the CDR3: TGTGCCACCCAAGCGGGAGTCGGCCCCTACGAGCAGTACTTC. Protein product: CATQAGVGPYEQYF.